These 19 T cell receptor beta chains came from one sample sequenced in a study of T cells in Graves' hyperthyroidism and ophthalmopathy. The TCR beta CDR3 regions underwent amplification using RNA transcripts as the source. HTBI primers were employed in a first-round RT-PCR of the TCR CDR3. TCRdb fed the multiplex PCR reads into MiXCR, producing one record per CDR3 protein. The sample comprises fewer than 300,000 distinct CDR3 sequences, 12% to 15% of which are singletons, and around 30% rests with the top ten. The material sequenced was blood. Receptors were obtained from a woman aged 45 to 65 with Graves' hyperthyroidism that later progressed to Graves' ophthalmopathy.

The rearrangement links TRBV4-1 to TRBJ2-3; no reliable D call. This CDR3 contains 11 residues. Germline CDR1 reads MGHRA; CDR2 reads YSYEKL. V lost 2 bases and J lost 6, with 3 bases in between. CDR3: CASSQFDTQYF. The CDR3 bases are TGCGCCAGCAGCCAATTTGATACGCAGTATTTT.

There are many counts of this clonotype. This chain links TRBV11-2 with TRBJ1-5; 8 bases fit TRBD1. The CDR3 totals 15 residues. The V gene's germline CDR1 is SGHAT and CDR2 FQNNGV. After removal of 0 bases from V and 6 bases from J, the junction contained 4 bases not matched to a gene. For the CDR3, the DNA is TGTGCCAGCAGCTTAGACAGGGGGCTCGGTCAGCCCCAGCATTTT. The encoded protein is CASSLDRGLGQPQHF.

Of note for this clonotype: One junction end does not reproduce the germline sequence, and a read error may be involved. The chain couples TRBV12-3 or TRBV12-4 to TRBJ2-4, with 7 bases identical to TRBD1. The CDR3 runs 16 residues. The CDR3 DNA reads TGTGCCAGCAGTTCGAAACCGGGACAGTCCAAAAACACTCAGTACTTC. Translation: CASSSKPGQSKNTQYF.

This clonotype came up a few times. The chain joins TRBV19 to TRBJ1-1; 8 bases agree with TRBD1. V gave up 5 bases and J gave up 1 base; unmatched junction bases: 6. The CDR3 spans 15 residues. Germline V gene data show CDR1 as LNHDA and CDR2 as SQIVND (reference sequence). The CDR3 loop is CASSSGTGRNTEAFF. CDR3 sequence (DNA): TGTGCCAGTAGTTCAGGGACAGGCCGGAACACTGAAGCTTTCTTT. The whole variable domain, filled in from reference TRBV19 and TRBJ1-1, reads DGGITQSPKYLFRKEGQNVTLSCEQNLNHDAMYWYRQDPGQGLRLIYYSQIVNDFQKGDIAEGYSVSREKKESFPLTVTSAQKNPTAFYLCASSSGTGRNTEAFFGQGTRLTVV.

This clonotype was seen only a few times. This rearrangement joins TRBV19 to TRBJ2-7; unclear D gene. Germline V lookup: CDR1 LNHDA, CDR2 SQIVND (reference sequence). The length of the CDR3 is 13 residues. Trimming took 1 base from V and 2 from J, leaving 6 bases between them. This CDR3 is CASSIATTYEQYF. In nucleotides, the CDR3 is TGTGCCAGTAGTATAGCGACGACCTACGAGCAGTACTTC.

This clonotype has at least ten counts. V gene TRBV28 combines with J gene TRBJ2-5, with 8 bases that match TRBD2. CDR1 is MDHEN and CDR2 is SYDVKM in the germline V gene. This CDR3 is built from 15 residues. The ends lost 7 bases at V and 2 bases at J; junction bases unmatched: 9. The CDR3 is CASTRGLAGQETQYF. CDR3 DNA sequence: TGTGCCAGCACCAGAGGCCTAGCGGGTCAAGAGACCCAGTACTTC.

This clonotype was detected many times. This chain uses TRBV20-1 with TRBJ1-5; D may be TRBD1 (5 bases). Trimming left V 2 bases short and J 0 bases short, with 17 bases between. The germline V gene has CDR1 DFQATT and CDR2 SNEGSKA (reference sequence). The CDR3 has 17 amino acids. The CDR3 reads CSARPLQGIYSNQPQHF. The DNA of the CDR3 is TGCAGTGCTAGACCCTTGCAGGGCATATATAGCAATCAGCCCCAGCATTTT.

The sample holds many counts of this clonotype. The J gene is TRBJ1-1, the V gene TRBV28, with a possible D match to TRBD1 (6 bases). CDR1 and CDR2 (germline): MDHEN, SYDVKM. Trimming pared 3 bases from V and 4 bases from J, leaving 12 bases between. This CDR3 has 14 amino acids. The CDR3 DNA is TGTGCCAGCAGTTTTACCAGGGGTACCACTGAAGCTTTCTTT. This codes for CASSFTRGTTEAFF.

This clonotype has more than one count but fewer than ten. The rearrangement links TRBV7-9 to TRBJ1-5, with 9 bases fitting TRBD1. V shed 5 bases and J 2 bases; nucleotides not matched to a gene: 4. The CDR3 has 15 residues. From germline, CDR1 is SEHNR and CDR2 FQNEAQ (reference sequence). The CDR3 DNA follows: TGTGCCAGCAGCCGGGACAGGGTTGGCAATCAGCCCCAGCATTTT. This gives the protein CASSRDRVGNQPQHF.

This clonotype was recorded many times. The chain recombines TRBV20-1 with TRBJ2-7, with D perhaps TRBD2 (5 bases). The CDR3 runs to 13 residues. The V end was cut by 8 bases, the J end by 6 bases, with 20 bases between. Per germline, CDR1 DFQATT and CDR2 SNEGSKA (reference sequence). CDR3 nucleotides: TGCAGTCCAACCCGGACCCACGAGGGCGAGCAGTACTTC. Amino acid sequence: CSPTRTHEGEQYF.

This clonotype has ten or more counts. The V gene is TRBV6-1, the J gene TRBJ1-4; the D is unclear. CDR1 is MNHNS, CDR2 SASEGT, per germline. The CDR3 length is 14 residues. V was clipped by 5 bases and J by 8 bases, with 15 bases between them. For the CDR3, the DNA is TGTGCCAGCAGTTCCCGAGGTGGGAGCGAAAAACTGTTTTTT. Translating it yields CASSSRGGSEKLFF.

The rearrangement links TRBV2 to TRBJ1-1, with TRBD1 matching over 7 bases. Germline trimming cut 6 bases from V and 3 bases from J; bases unmatched to any gene: 7. Germline CDR1 is SNHLY and CDR2 is FYNNEI. The CDR3 covers 14 residues. The CDR3 DNA follows: TGTGCCAGCAGGGACGGACAGGATGACACTGAAGCTTTCTTT. Amino acids: CASRDGQDDTEAFF. Together with reference TRBV2 and TRBJ1-1, the CDR3 gives the full variable domain: EPEVTQTPSHQVTQMGQEVILRCVPISNHLYFYWYRQILGQKVEFLVSFYNNEISEKSEIFDDQFSVERPDGSNFTLKIRSTKLEDSAMYFCASRDGQDDTEAFFGQGTRLTVV.

This clonotype was picked up many times. The CDR3 DNA reads TGTGCCACCAGCAGCCAAAGGACTAGCGGGAGGCCTTCGATTTACAATGAGCAGTTCTTC. Translated, it gives CATSSQRTSGRPSIYNEQFF. The V gene is TRBV15, the J gene TRBJ2-1, with 14 bases lining up with TRBD2. The junction had 14 bases not matched to a gene; V was cut back by 3 bases and J by 4 bases. Germline-derived CDR1 and CDR2 are LNHNV and YYDKDF (reference sequence). The length of the CDR3 is 20 residues.

In this sample, this clonotype turned up many times. The chain couples TRBV20-1 to TRBJ2-7; 11 positions agree with TRBD2. V dropped 3 bases and J dropped 3; count of bases not matched to a gene: 7. The V gene's germline CDR1 is DFQATT and CDR2 SNEGSKA (reference sequence). The CDR3 runs 15 residues. The DNA for the CDR3 is TGCAGTGCTAGTTCCCCGACTAGCGGGATCTACGAGCAGTACTTC. It translates to CSASSPTSGIYEQYF.

In this sample, this clonotype turned up a few times. V gene TRBV5-1 combines with J gene TRBJ2-5, with D uncertain. Trimming stripped 3 bases from V and 4 bases from J, with 19 bases between. The CDR3 extends over 16 amino acids. From germline, CDR1 is SGHRS and CDR2 YFSETQ. CDR3: CASSSRVADAGETQYF. CDR3 coding DNA: TGCGCCAGCAGCTCACGGGTTGCGGACGCCGGAGAGACCCAGTACTTC.

This clonotype has a count of ten or more. The chain uses TRBV28 and TRBJ1-1; 7 bases are a match to TRBD1. V dropped 6 bases and J dropped 1; count of bases not matched to a gene: 8. The germline V gene has CDR1 MDHEN and CDR2 SYDVKM. This CDR3 has 15 residues. CDR3 DNA: TGTGCCAGCAGGACCCACGGGACAGAGAACACTGAAGCTTTCTTT. It codes for CASRTHGTENTEAFF.

Ten or more counts support this clonotype. The chain employs TRBV11-1 and TRBJ1-2; no firm D call. Germline-derived CDR1 and CDR2 are SGHAT and FQDESV (reference sequence). There are 12 residues in the CDR3. Between the trimmed V and J ends, which lost 5 bases and 4 bases, there was a span of 8 bases. The CDR3 loop is CASSPEGYGYTF. The CDR3 DNA reads as TGTGCCAGCAGCCCTGAAGGCTATGGCTACACCTTC.

Ten or more counts support this clonotype. The genes are TRBV6-1 and TRBJ2-2; TRBD1 is a possible D gene (5 bases). CDR3 length equals 16 residues. The V gene lost 5 bases and the J gene lost 3 bases, with 16 bases spanning the gap. Germline CDR1 and CDR2: MNHNS and SASEGT. In DNA, the CDR3 is TGTGCCAGCAGTTACGCCTTGTCCAGGGACACCGGGGAGCTGTTTTTT. Amino acids: CASSYALSRDTGELFF.

This clonotype was recorded many times. This chain uses TRBV30 with TRBJ2-1, with D perhaps TRBD1 or TRBD2 (5 bases each). The V end lost 4 bases, the J end lost 1 base, and 14 bases lay between the germline ends. The CDR3 sequence is 15 residues long. Germline V lookup: CDR1 GTSNPN, CDR2 SVGIG (reference sequence). The CDR3 protein is CAWNNPGRSYNEQFF. CDR3 bases: TGTGCCTGGAACAATCCGGGACGGTCCTACAATGAGCAGTTCTTC.